The subject of this entry is one TCR beta chain. This specimen belongs to a study of blood T cell repertoires in COVID-19. Study-level information: Samples of COVID-19 (acute and convalescent) were obtained from the United States, Italy and Spain. PBMCs, B-cell-depleted T cells, or T cells provided the cDNA or gDNA that made up the material.

Authors' methods: Estimation of nucleated cell counts was performed using reference gene primer amplification. TCRdb's table, derived via immunoSEQ multiplex PCR, lists solely in-frame clones and lacks some. V, J and clone size reflect that table, while D and trimming were determined from the DNA. Found here are about 94,000 clones, around 82% of them singletons; the top ten hold approximately 6.7%. The CDR3 length is 15 residues. V lost 10 bases, J lost 4 bases, and 22 bases lay in between. CDR1 is SNHLY and CDR2 is FYNNEI in the germline V gene. The rearrangement links TRBV2 to TRBJ1-1; D might be TRBD1 (5 bases). The sequenced sample was peripheral blood. The clonotype originates from a man aged 55 to 70 with acute or convalescent COVID-19. CDR3 nucleotides: TGTGCCACCAATAGGGGAGGGTTGATTGGCACTGAAGCTTTCTTT. It specifies CATNRGGLIGTEAFF.